This T cell receptor beta chain stems from a study of cytomegalovirus exposure and HLA in healthy donors. In the study overall: The approximately 130 validation repertoires and the approximately 700 first-cohort repertoires shared a platform, a later analysis reported. Whole-study results and caveats: Reportedly, cytomegalovirus status was diagnosed with high sensitivity and specificity. Testing in vitro showed a few CMV-associated chains specific for CMV antigens.

Germline loops: CDR1 GTSNPN, CDR2 SVGIG (reference sequence). Germline trimming cut 1 base from V and 1 base from J; bases unmatched to any gene: 3. The CDR3 loop spans 14 amino acids. The donors were members of the roughly 120-subject validation cohort (separate from the approximately 670-subject first cohort). Only in-frame clones appear in the TCRdb table, and some are missing; sequencing was by immunoSEQ multiplex PCR. The sample includes under 150,000 clones, about 87% of them seen just once. This clone has a handful of counts. Its antigen is undetermined. The sequence came from a man in his late teens or twenties in good health and CMV-seropositive. Source material: PBMCs. V is TRBV30 and J is TRBJ1-1, with 7 bases aligning to TRBD1. CDR3 nucleotides: TGTGCCTGGAGTGAGGGGGCGGAGAACACTGAAGCTTTCTTT. As protein: CAWSEGAENTEAFF.